A single sample gave rise to the 19 T cell receptor beta chains below, sequenced in a study of blood T cell repertoires in COVID-19. TCRdb keeps only in-frame clones here, not all; method: immunoSEQ multiplex PCR. The sample lists about 230,000 clones; roughly 80% were seen once. The sample was peripheral blood. The receptors were gathered from a woman aged 80 or over with acute or convalescent COVID-19.

The chain uses TRBV27 and TRBJ2-5, with TRBD2 matching over 13 bases. The CDR3 has 18 amino acids. Trimming cost V 4 bases and J 5 bases; bases outside gene matches: 13. Germline lookup yields CDR1 MNHEY and CDR2 SMNVEV (reference sequence). CDR3 region: CASSYDATGLAGMETQYF. In DNA, the CDR3 is TGTGCCAGCAGTTATGATGCTACGGGACTAGCGGGGATGGAGACCCAGTACTTC.

The chain employs TRBV25-1 and TRBJ2-2, with 7 bases that match TRBD1. The CDR3 is made up of 16 amino acids. V was clipped by 5 bases and J by 3 bases; unmatched bases: 9. Germline values: CDR1 MGHDK, CDR2 SYGVNS. The CDR3 DNA reads TGTGCCAGCAGTTTCGACAGGGTGAGGGACACCGGGGAGCTGTTTTTT. Translation: CASSFDRVRDTGELFF.

The chain is built from TRBV2 and TRBJ1-2, with D possibly being TRBD1 (5 bases). This CDR3 has 15 residues. Germline values: CDR1 SNHLY, CDR2 FYNNEI. V was shortened by 5 bases and J by 4 bases, with 17 bases between the two germline ends. CDR3 DNA sequence: TGTGCCAGCAGTAGTTTAGGGGCCCTGGGCTATGGCTACACCTTC. This codes for CASSSLGALGYGYTF.

The CDR3 loop is CASRFGTINSPLHF. The CDR3 region has the DNA TGTGCCAGCAGATTCGGGACAATTAATTCACCCCTCCACTTT. V gene TRBV2 combines with J gene TRBJ1-6; possible D gene TRBD1, 6 bases. The CDR3 is 14 residues long. The ends were cut back, 6 bases at V and 6 bases at J, with 12 bases in the middle. The germline gives CDR1 SNHLY, CDR2 FYNNEI.

This clone was recorded only once. The genes are TRBV19 and TRBJ1-2; 9 nucleotides line up with TRBD1. Losses at the gene ends were 7 bases for V and 4 bases for J; bases not matched to a gene: 7. This CDR3 has 14 residues. Germline V CDR1 and CDR2: LNHDA, SQIVND (reference sequence). The CDR3 protein is CASNKDRGSYGYTF. Here the CDR3 DNA reads TGTGCCAGTAATAAGGACAGGGGCTCCTATGGCTACACCTTC.

J is TRBJ1-2 and V is TRBV19; 8 positions agree with TRBD1. The CDR3 extends over 12 amino acids. Germline CDR1 and CDR2: LNHDA and SQIVND (reference sequence). The V gene end was trimmed by 7 bases and the J gene end by 5 bases; junction bases not matched to a gene: 3. The CDR3 region is CASTTGEYGYTF. CDR3 sequence (DNA): TGTGCCAGTACGACAGGGGAATATGGCTACACCTTC.

This chain joins TRBV7-8 and TRBJ2-7; 9 nucleotides align to TRBD1. Looked up from germline, CDR1 is SGHVS and CDR2 is FQNEAQ. V gave up 5 bases and J gave up 5 bases; unmatched junction bases: 7. This CDR3 region has 14 residues. CDR3 bases: TGTGCCAGCAGCCCACGGGACAGGGTGAACGAGCAGTACTTC. This codes for CASSPRDRVNEQYF.

Written as DNA, the CDR3 is TGTGCCAGCGGGCGCCGACAGGCCGACTATGGCTACACCTTC. Protein product: CASGRRQADYGYTF. The chain uses TRBV28 and TRBJ1-2; a possible D gene is TRBD1 (6 bases). The length of the CDR3 is 14 residues. V was trimmed by 8 bases and J by 3 bases, leaving 16 bases between them. Per germline, CDR1 MDHEN and CDR2 SYDVKM.

The chain joins TRBV3-1 (or the pseudogene TRBV3-2) to TRBJ2-3; D ambiguous. This CDR3 has 15 residues. V dropped 1 base and J dropped 3 bases, with 11 bases sitting between them. Germline values: CDR1 LGHDT, CDR2 YNNKEL (reference sequence). The CDR3 DNA reads TGTGCCAGCAGCCAAGGGAGAGGTGGTACAGATACGCAGTATTTT. Encoded protein: CASSQGRGGTDTQYF.

The chain has TRBV7-7 and TRBJ2-1; D might be TRBD1 (5 bases). V lost 1 base and J 9 bases, leaving 13 bases between the germline ends. CDR3 length: 14 residues. Germline-derived CDR1 and CDR2 are SSHAT and FNYEAQ (reference sequence). Written as DNA, the CDR3 is TGTGCCAGCAGCTTAGATTCAGGGTTGGGTGAGCAGTTCTTC. As protein: CASSLDSGLGEQFF.

This clone was observed a single time. The chain employs TRBV20-1 and TRBJ2-5, with D possibly TRBD2 on 6 matching bases. The V gene lost 3 bases and the J gene lost 2 bases, with 13 bases spanning the gap. Per germline, CDR1 DFQATT and CDR2 SNEGSKA (reference sequence). This CDR3 has 14 residues. This CDR3 is CSASKAGIQETQYF. In DNA form, the CDR3 reads TGCAGTGCTAGTAAGGCGGGGATACAAGAGACCCAGTACTTC.

In this sample, this clone turned up once. The chain combines TRBV18 with TRBJ1-5; D might be TRBD1 (6 bases). The V gene's germline CDR1 is KGHSH and CDR2 LQKENI. Trimming took 2 bases from V and 1 from J, leaving 12 bases between them. This CDR3 is built from 16 residues. Here the CDR3 DNA reads TGTGCCAGCTCACCATTACAGGGTACGAGCAATCAGCCCCAGCATTTT. Translation: CASSPLQGTSNQPQHF.

The chain uses TRBV5-8 and TRBJ2-3; 10 nucleotides match TRBD1. Unmatched junction bases numbered 6, after V lost 4 bases and J lost 7 bases. Germline V lookup: CDR1 SGHTS, CDR2 YDEGEE. The CDR3 length is 14 residues. The CDR3 sequence is CASSRDRGQHTQYF. The DNA of the CDR3 is TGTGCCAGCAGCCGGGACAGGGGCCAACATACGCAGTATTTT.

The table lists this clone with a count of one. The chain joins TRBV28 to TRBJ2-5; 7 nucleotides align to TRBD1. This CDR3 contains 16 residues. With 4 bases clipped from V and 5 bases from J, the junction kept 13 bases outside the gene matches. Germline CDR1 is MDHEN and CDR2 is SYDVKM. The CDR3 sequence: CASSYIKGARLETQYF. The CDR3 DNA follows: TGTGCCAGCAGTTACATCAAGGGGGCCCGGTTGGAGACCCAGTACTTC.

The chain couples TRBV20-1 to TRBJ2-7; D uncertain. This CDR3 contains 14 residues. V shed 3 bases and J shed 0 bases, with 12 bases lying between them. Germline assignment: CDR1 DFQATT and CDR2 SNEGSKA (reference sequence). In DNA form, the CDR3 reads TGCAGTGCTAGTCGAGTGCCCAACTCCTACGAGCAGTACTTC. Residues: CSASRVPNSYEQYF.

The gene calls are TRBV9 and TRBJ2-1; D is possibly TRBD1 (5 bases). The CDR3 consists of 14 residues. The V and J ends lost 0 bases and 9 bases respectively, with 13 bases between them. Germline V gives CDR1 SGDLS, CDR2 YYNGEE. This CDR3 reads CASSVEAGNAEQFF. The CDR3 DNA reads TGTGCCAGCAGCGTAGAGGCAGGGAACGCTGAGCAGTTCTTC.

This chain joins TRBV7-2 and TRBJ1-5; D remains ambiguous. Germline assignment: CDR1 SGHTA and CDR2 FQGNSA. The CDR3 sequence is 13 residues long. V lost 1 base and J 4 bases, leaving 5 bases between the germline ends. The CDR3, as DNA: TGTGCCAGCAGCTTAGAGCCGAATCAGCCCCAGCATTTT. It codes for CASSLEPNQPQHF.

This chain links TRBV10-3 with TRBJ1-2; D gene uncertain. The CDR3 loop spans 14 amino acids. Germline V gene data show CDR1 as ENHRY and CDR2 as SYGVKD. V dropped 2 bases and J dropped 7 bases, with 14 bases sitting between them. CDR3 coding DNA: TGTGCCATCAGTGAGGAGATAACGTCCTCTGGCTACACCTTC. It specifies CAISEEITSSGYTF.

This clone was seen only a few times. The V and J genes are TRBV2 and TRBJ1-2; D possibly corresponds to TRBD1 (5 bases). The CDR3 totals 15 residues. Germline V gene sequence: CDR1 SNHLY, CDR2 FYNNEI. Trimming left V 5 bases short and J 2 bases short, with 15 bases between. The CDR3 is CASSLTGQVNYGYTF. CDR3 sequence (DNA): TGTGCCAGCAGTTTGACTGGACAAGTAAACTATGGCTACACCTTC.